The 7 T cell receptor beta chains reported below all come from one sample, sequenced in a study of blood T cell repertoires in COVID-19. Clones were read by immunoSEQ multiplex PCR, and TCRdb kept only the in-frame ones, dropping some. The sample consists of hundreds of thousands of clones, around 92% of them appearing once. Sequenced sample: PBMCs or T cells enriched from blood (not recorded which). The receptors stem from a woman between 25 and 40 years old who had recovered from COVID-19.

The V call is TRBV7-2, the J call TRBJ1-2; D unresolved. The CDR3 runs to 14 residues. Germline CDR1 reads SGHTA; CDR2 reads FQGNSA. The V and J ends lost 1 base and 2 bases respectively, with 8 bases between them. Here the CDR3 reads CASSLVYSNYGYTF. For the CDR3, the DNA is TGTGCCAGCAGCTTAGTTTACAGCAACTATGGCTACACCTTC.

The chain uses TRBV29-1 and TRBJ1-5; no clear D gene. V shed 5 bases and J shed 2 bases, with 13 bases lying between them. CDR1 is SQVTM, CDR2 ANQGSEA, per germline. This CDR3 is built from 14 residues. CDR3 coding DNA: TGCAGCGTTCCGGACTGCCGGTGCAATCAGCCCCAGCATTTT. This gives the protein CSVPDCRCNQPQHF.

The rearrangement joins TRBV3-1 (or the pseudogene TRBV3-2) to TRBJ2-1; TRBD1 matches at 9 bases. Germline assignment: CDR1 LGHDT and CDR2 YNNKEL (reference sequence). The CDR3 totals 15 residues. V was clipped by 4 bases and J by 8 bases; unmatched bases: 9. Here the CDR3 reads CASSRGQGMSDEQFF. The CDR3 DNA reads TGTGCCAGCAGCCGAGGACAGGGGATGTCGGATGAGCAGTTCTTC.

The gene calls are TRBV7-8 and TRBJ2-5; the match to TRBD2 covers 11 bases. The germline V gene has CDR1 SGHVS and CDR2 FQNEAQ. Trimming removed 3 bases from V and 4 bases from J; junction bases left unmatched: 1. This CDR3 has 14 amino acids. CDR3 DNA sequence: TGTGCCAGCAGCTTTACTAGCGGGAGAGAGACCCAGTACTTC. This sequence encodes CASSFTSGRETQYF.

Details on this clone: Distinct nucleotide sequences in the sample also encode this CDR3. The chain employs TRBV7-9 and TRBJ1-2; D uncertain. Germline lookup yields CDR1 SEHNR and CDR2 FQNEAQ (reference sequence). The CDR3 length is 12 residues. Trimming shortened V by 1 base and J by 3 bases, and 3 bases separated the two germline ends. The chain's CDR3 is CASSLGDYGYTF. The CDR3 bases are TGTGCCAGCAGCTTAGGCGACTATGGCTACACCTTC. The complete variable domain, with remaining parts taken from reference TRBV7-9 and TRBJ1-2, reads DTGVSQNPRHKITKRGQNVTFRCDPISEHNRLYWYRQTLGQGPEFLTYFQNEAQLEKSRLLSDRFSAERPKGSFSTLEIQRTEQGDSAMYLCASSLGDYGYTFGSGTRLTVV.

V is TRBV11-3 and J is TRBJ2-1; 8 nucleotides align to TRBD2. Trimming removed 5 bases from V and 10 bases from J; junction bases left unmatched: 13. Germline CDR1 reads SGHNT; CDR2 reads YENEEA. The CDR3 consists of 15 residues. The CDR3 DNA reads as TGTGCCAGCAGCCCGGAAGCGGGAGAGGGGGGAGAGCAGTTCTTC. Protein: CASSPEAGEGGEQFF.

The chain is built from TRBV21-1 and TRBJ2-7; the D call of TRBD1 is as the table states it, not checked on the DNA. TRBV21-1 is reported as a pseudogene. CDR3 length: 20 amino acids. The CDR3 DNA is TGTGCCAGCAGCAAAATTTTGACGACAGGGATCCTCCCTGTAACCTACGAGCAGTACTTC. Protein product: CASSKILTTGILPVTYEQYF.